The next 10 T cell receptor beta chains were all read from a single sample in a study of blood T cell repertoires in COVID-19. Here immunoSEQ multiplex PCR was the method, and the copy in TCRdb shows in-frame clones only, minus some. The sample includes some 200,000 clones, more than 65% of them seen just once. The sequencing input was peripheral blood. The receptors derive from a woman in her thirties who had recovered from COVID-19.

The chain recombines TRBV30 with TRBJ2-2, with unresolved D. The length of the CDR3 is 14 residues. V lost 1 base to trimming and J lost 3 bases, with 9 bases between them. Germline V CDR1 and CDR2: GTSNPN, SVGIG (reference sequence). The DNA for the CDR3 is TGTGCCTGGAGTGGGGCTTACGACACCGGGGAGCTGTTTTTT. Its translation is CAWSGAYDTGELFF.

V gene TRBV24-1 combines with J gene TRBJ2-5; the match to TRBD1 covers 7 bases. This CDR3 spans 13 amino acids. Germline lookup yields CDR1 KGHDR and CDR2 SFDVKD. Trimming removed 1 base from V and 14 bases from J; junction bases left unmatched: 9. CDR3 coding DNA: TGTGCCACCAGTGATTTCTTTTCTCGGGACAGATACTTC. The encoded protein is CATSDFFSRDRYF.

The CDR3 coding sequence is TGCGCCAGCAGCTTTAACAGGTGGGGCCCCTACGAGCAGTACTTC. Its protein is CASSFNRWGPYEQYF. V gene TRBV5-1 combines with J gene TRBJ2-7; TRBD1 might be the D (5 bases). The CDR3 extends over 15 amino acids. The V end was cut by 2 bases, the J end by 2 bases, with 14 bases between. CDR1 is SGHRS and CDR2 is YFSETQ in the germline V gene.

The chain joins TRBV10-3 to TRBJ2-7; TRBD1 matches 7 bases. The germline CDR1 and CDR2 sequences are ENHRY and SYGVKD. V was clipped by 6 bases and J by 12 bases; unmatched bases: 14. The CDR3 covers 13 residues. The CDR3 region has the DNA TGTGCCATCAGGGGGAATACAGGGGTTCGGACGTACTTC. Its translation is CAIRGNTGVRTYF.

CDR3 in DNA: TGTGCCAGCAGCTCGTATTTAGCGGTACCGGGAGATGAGCAGTTCTTC. Protein product: CASSSYLAVPGDEQFF. The chain employs TRBV7-2 and TRBJ2-1; possibly TRBD2 for D (6 bases). Between the trimmed V and J ends, which lost 4 bases and 8 bases, there was a span of 21 bases. This CDR3 comprises 16 residues. From germline, CDR1 is SGHTA and CDR2 FQGNSA. Drawing the rest from reference TRBV7-2 and TRBJ2-1, the complete variable domain is GAGVSQSPSNKVTEKGKDVELRCDPISGHTALYWYRQSLGQGLEFLIYFQGNSAPDKSGLPSDRFSAERTGGSVSTLTIQRTQQEDSAVYLCASSSYLAVPGDEQFFGPGTRLTVL.

The V call is TRBV6-5, the J call TRBJ1-5; 8 bases fit TRBD1. CDR3 length: 15 residues. Unmatched junction bases numbered 8, after V lost 6 bases and J lost 4 bases. Germline V CDR1 and CDR2: MNHEY, SVGAGI. Written as DNA, the CDR3 is TGTGCCAGCAGAAATGACAGGGGTGATAATCAGCCCCAGCATTTT. It yields the protein CASRNDRGDNQPQHF.

The V and J genes are TRBV18 and TRBJ2-3, with a weak D call TRBD1 (6 bases). CDR3 length: 14 residues. Trimming took off 4 bases at V and 4 bases at J, with 12 bases between the two ends. CDR1 and CDR2 from the germline V gene are KGHSH and LQKENI. The CDR3: CASSRIGQPDTQYF. The CDR3 DNA sequence: TGTGCCAGCTCACGCATCGGACAGCCAGATACGCAGTATTTT. The whole variable domain, filled in from reference TRBV18 and TRBJ2-3, reads NAGVMQNPRHLVRRRGQEARLRCSPMKGHSHVYWYRQLPEEGLKFMVYLQKENIIDESGMPKERFSAEFPKEGPSILRIQQVVRGDSAAYFCASSRIGQPDTQYFGPGTRLTVL.

The chain carries TRBV5-6 and TRBJ2-7; 7 nucleotides align to TRBD1. The germline V gene encodes CDR1 SGHDT and CDR2 YYEEEE. V shed 4 bases and J 0 bases; nucleotides not matched to a gene: 13. The CDR3 is made up of 17 amino acids. CDR3 nucleotide sequence: TGTGCCAGCAGCCCCGCCGCACAGGGGAGAAGCTCCTACGAGCAGTACTTC. Translating gives CASSPAAQGRSSYEQYF.

V is TRBV9 and J is TRBJ1-1; 7 positions match TRBD1. The ends lost 0 bases at V and 2 bases at J; junction bases unmatched: 4. The CDR3 contains 15 residues. Germline CDR1 is SGDLS and CDR2 is YYNGEE. The CDR3 sequence: CASSVARGLNTEAFF. The DNA of the CDR3 is TGTGCCAGCAGCGTAGCGAGGGGGCTAAACACTGAAGCTTTCTTT.

This chain joins TRBV19 and TRBJ2-5, with 10 bases aligning to TRBD1. V was clipped by 4 bases and J by 2 bases; unmatched bases: 7. The CDR3 covers 16 residues. CDR1 and CDR2 from the germline V gene are LNHDA and SQIVND (reference sequence). CDR3 protein: CASSTPGQGRQETQYF. CDR3 nucleotide sequence: TGTGCCAGTAGTACGCCGGGACAGGGGCGTCAAGAGACCCAGTACTTC. Variable domain in full (rest from reference TRBV19 and TRBJ2-5): DGGITQSPKYLFRKEGQNVTLSCEQNLNHDAMYWYRQDPGQGLRLIYYSQIVNDFQKGDIAEGYSVSREKKESFPLTVTSAQKNPTAFYLCASSTPGQGRQETQYFGPGTRLLVL.